Detailed here is one T cell receptor (beta chain). The CDR3 has 15 residues. V was clipped by 5 bases and J by 5 bases; unmatched bases: 7. Germline V gene sequence: CDR1 LNHDA, CDR2 SQIVND (reference sequence). The source of the sample is a study of blood T cell repertoires in COVID-19. On the study more broadly: Acute and convalescent COVID-19 samples came from the United States, Italy and Spain. Nucleic acid was either cDNA or gDNA, and it came from T cells, B-cell-depleted T cells, or PBMCs.

Original methodology: Amplification of reference gene primers was used by the study to estimate nucleated cell counts. Method: immunoSEQ multiplex PCR; TCRdb's copy keeps in-frame clones and lacks some. That table furnishes V, J and clone size, whereas the DNA furnished D and trimming. Among about 34,000 clones, 70% to 85% were seen once, and the ten largest hold less than 9%. This receptor was obtained from a woman in her sixties or seventies with acute or convalescent COVID-19. The V and J genes are TRBV19 and TRBJ1-1; 11 bases are a match to TRBD1. The sequencing sample was made of peripheral blood. In DNA, the CDR3 is TGTGCCAGTAGTGTTCCAGGGACAGGGGGAACTGAAGCTTTCTTT. Its translation is CASSVPGTGGTEAFF.